Presented here are 24 T cell receptor beta chains from one specimen sequenced in a study of cytomegalovirus exposure and HLA in healthy donors. 60 Vbeta and 13 Jbeta primers were used in PCR. The method was immunoSEQ multiplex PCR; TCRdb's version includes in-frame clones alone and lacks a portion of them. This sample has about 150,000 clones, with roughly 82% found just once. Sequencing was carried out using PBMCs. Receptor source: a woman between 45 and 60 years old in good health and CMV-seropositive.

The chain employs TRBV6-5 and TRBJ2-2; D remains unclear. V lost 0 bases to trimming and J lost 8 bases, with 7 bases between them. CDR3 length: 13 amino acids. Germline CDR1 MNHEY, CDR2 SVGAGI. CDR3 sequence (DNA): TGTGCCAGCAGTTACTCCTCAGCGGGGGAGCTGTTTTTT. This gives the protein CASSYSSAGELFF.

The rearrangement joins TRBV9 to TRBJ2-1, with D perhaps matching TRBD2 (7 bases). In germline, CDR1 is SGDLS, CDR2 YYNGEE. V dropped 4 bases and J dropped 7 bases, with 18 bases sitting between them. This CDR3 region has 15 residues. The CDR3 nucleotides read TGTGCCAGCAGCCCCCAAACGGGGGGCTGGAATGAGCAGTTCTTC. It encodes CASSPQTGGWNEQFF.

J is TRBJ1-6 and V is TRBV7-2; D is unclear. Germline CDR1 reads SGHTA; CDR2 reads FQGNSA. The V and J ends lost 5 bases and 7 bases respectively, with 9 bases between them. The CDR3 has 13 amino acids. CDR3 nucleotides: TGTGCCAGCAGCCGACCGGGAAATTCACCCCTCCACTTT. This codes for CASSRPGNSPLHF.

The chain carries TRBV4-3 and TRBJ1-4, with D possibly being TRBD1 (5 bases). Trimming left V 3 bases short and J 8 bases short, with 10 bases between. Per the germline V gene, CDR1 is LGHNA and CDR2 is YSLEER. The length of the CDR3 is 13 residues. The CDR3 nucleotides read TGCGCCAGCAGCCACAGGGAGGGGGAAAAACTGTTTTTT. Protein: CASSHREGEKLFF.

The rearrangement uses TRBV4-1 and TRBJ2-1; D gene ambiguous. Trimming took 6 bases from V and 4 from J, leaving 13 bases between them. This CDR3 spans 14 amino acids. CDR1 and CDR2 from the germline V gene are MGHRA and YSYEKL. CDR3 residues: CASSVAGDYNEQFF. The CDR3 bases are TGCGCCAGCAGTGTAGCCGGAGATTACAATGAGCAGTTCTTC.

The V gene is TRBV5-1, the J gene TRBJ2-1, with D possibly being TRBD2 (7 bases). This CDR3 contains 14 residues. CDR1 and CDR2 (germline): SGHRS, YFSETQ. V dropped 3 bases and J dropped 5 bases, with 12 bases sitting between them. The chain's CDR3 is CASSWEGGDNEQFF. In nucleotides, the CDR3 is TGCGCCAGCAGCTGGGAGGGGGGGGACAATGAGCAGTTCTTC. Using reference TRBV5-1 and TRBJ2-1 for the parts outside the CDR3, the full variable domain is KAGVTQTPRYLIKTRGQQVTLSCSPISGHRSVSWYQQTPGQGLQFLFEYFSETQRNKGNFPGRFSGRQFSNSRSEMNVSTLELGDSALYLCASSWEGGDNEQFFGPGTRLTVL.

For this clone: The identical CDR3 is also encoded by other nucleotide sequences in the sample. The chain joins TRBV18 to TRBJ1-5, with TRBD1 matching 7 bases. The germline CDR1 and CDR2 sequences are KGHSH and LQKENI. V gave up 5 bases and J gave up 0 bases; unmatched junction bases: 4. CDR3 size: 15 residues. For the CDR3, the DNA is TGTGCCAGCTCAGCCGGGACAGATAGCAATCAGCCCCAGCATTTT. Protein: CASSAGTDSNQPQHF.

CDR3 sequence reads: CASSWGQNTIYF. The CDR3 DNA sequence: TGTGCCAGCAGCTGGGGGCAAAACACCATATATTTT. V is TRBV5-6 and J is TRBJ1-3; D is possibly TRBD1 (6 bases). The CDR3 has 12 amino acids. The V gene lost 3 bases and the J gene lost 6 bases, with 7 bases spanning the gap. Looked up from germline, CDR1 is SGHDT and CDR2 is YYEEEE. The full variable domain, its missing parts supplied by reference TRBV5-6 and TRBJ1-3, is DAGVTQSPTHLIKTRGQQVTLRCSPKSGHDTVSWYQQALGQGPQFIFQYYEEEERQRGNFPDRFSGHQFPNYSSELNVNALLLGDSALYLCASSWGQNTIYFGEGSWLTVV.

This clone was recorded once. This sequence joins TRBV30 and TRBJ1-3; D not certain. The CDR3 is made up of 14 amino acids. V was cut by 2 bases and J by 0 bases, with 8 bases left in between. Germline V gene sequence: CDR1 GTSNPN, CDR2 SVGIG (reference sequence). CDR3 sequence reads: CAWSRSFSGNTIYF. CDR3 DNA: TGTGCCTGGAGTCGTAGCTTCTCTGGAAACACCATATATTTT.

This clone was detected a few times. The chain is built from TRBV7-5 and TRBJ2-7; no DNA check was done on the table's D call, TRBD1. TRBV7-5 is given as a pseudogene. The CDR3 contains 13 residues. CDR3 DNA: TGTGCCAGAAGCTTAGCGTCGGACAGCGTGAAGTACTTC. Protein: CARSLASDSVKYF.

The V call is TRBV5-1, the J call TRBJ2-2, with D tentatively TRBD1 (6 bases). The CDR3 consists of 14 residues. Germline CDR1 and CDR2: SGHRS and YFSETQ. V shed 0 bases and J shed 5 bases, with 8 bases lying between them. The CDR3 loop is CASSLERGTGELFF. CDR3 bases: TGCGCCAGCAGCTTGGAGAGGGGGACCGGGGAGCTGTTTTTT.

The rearrangement joins TRBV6-1 to TRBJ2-7, with 10 bases matching TRBD1. The CDR3 contains 15 residues. Germline CDR1 reads MNHNS; CDR2 reads SASEGT. Trimming cost V 5 bases and J 2 bases; bases outside gene matches: 6. CDR3 coding DNA: TGTGCCAGCAGTTCCCGAGGGACAGGGGCCTACGAGCAGTACTTC. It is translated as CASSSRGTGAYEQYF.

The V call is TRBV27, the J call TRBJ1-2; 9 nucleotides line up with TRBD1. The CDR3 runs to 14 residues. In germline, CDR1 is MNHEY, CDR2 SMNVEV (reference sequence). V lost 5 bases and J lost 6; bases outside the gene matches: 7. In nucleotides, the CDR3 is TGTGCCAGCAGTCCCGGGACAGGGTACAATGGCTACACCTTC. As protein: CASSPGTGYNGYTF.

This clone was observed once. The chain links TRBV5-6 to TRBJ1-3, with D uncertain. This CDR3 has 14 residues. V was shortened by 5 bases and J by 0 bases, with 9 bases between the two germline ends. Germline V lookup: CDR1 SGHDT, CDR2 YYEEEE. The CDR3 DNA reads TGTGCCAGCAGTTTTTCCGGCTCTGGAAACACCATATATTTT. Its protein product is CASSFSGSGNTIYF.

In its sample, this clone was seen a few times. The chain uses TRBV12-5 and TRBJ2-1; 8 nucleotides align to TRBD1. CDR1 is LGHNT and CDR2 is FRNRAP in the germline V gene. The CDR3 extends over 16 amino acids. Trimming removed 0 bases from V and 8 bases from J; junction bases left unmatched: 9. CDR3 sequence reads: CASGLVPQGARYEQFF. CDR3 nucleotide sequence: TGTGCTAGTGGTTTGGTCCCGCAGGGGGCGCGGTATGAGCAGTTCTTC. Full variable domain (outside the CDR3, taken from reference TRBV12-5 and TRBJ2-1): DARVTQTPRHKVTEMGQEVTMRCQPILGHNTVFWYRQTMMQGLELLAYFRNRAPLDDSGMPKDRFSAEMPDATLATLKIQPSEPRDSAVYFCASGLVPQGARYEQFFGPGTRLTVL.

This clone was found once. The V gene is TRBV9, the J gene TRBJ2-3; the D gene is possibly TRBD2 (6 bases). This CDR3 spans 13 amino acids. V lost 4 bases and J lost 7, with 13 bases in between. Per germline, CDR1 SGDLS and CDR2 YYNGEE. As DNA, the CDR3 is TGTGCCAGCAGCATGCTAGCGTCCCATACGCAGTATTTT. Translating gives CASSMLASHTQYF.

V is TRBV7-2 and J is TRBJ1-2; TRBD1 aligns across 7 bases. Germline loops: CDR1 SGHTA, CDR2 FQGNSA. V lost 2 bases and J lost 3; bases outside the gene matches: 9. CDR3 size: 16 residues. The CDR3 loop reads CASSLRAPTGYYGYTF. The CDR3, as DNA: TGTGCCAGCAGCTTAAGGGCCCCGACAGGGTACTATGGCTACACCTTC.

This clone was picked up a small number of times. This chain joins TRBV7-2 and TRBJ1-1; D perhaps matches TRBD1 (6 bases). V lost 6 bases and J lost 5, with 13 bases in between. CDR3 length equals 13 residues. Germline assignment: CDR1 SGHTA and CDR2 FQGNSA. CDR3 nucleotide sequence: TGTGCCAGCAGGTACAGGGCCAGGACTGAAGCTTTCTTT. Its translation: CASRYRARTEAFF.

The V gene is TRBV4-2, the J gene TRBJ2-5; TRBD2 matches at 13 bases. From germline, CDR1 is LGHNA and CDR2 YNFKEQ. V shed 4 bases, J shed 5 bases, and the junction held 4 bases outside the gene matches. This CDR3 region has 15 residues. The CDR3 bases are TGTGCCAGCAGCCCACTAGCGGGGGGGCTGGAGACCCAGTACTTC. Encoded protein: CASSPLAGGLETQYF.

The chain uses TRBV12-5 and TRBJ2-2, with 8 bases identical to TRBD1. The CDR3 is 15 amino acids. Germline V gives CDR1 LGHNT, CDR2 FRNRAP. V was clipped by 2 bases and J by 6 bases; unmatched bases: 5. The CDR3 here is CASGLRTGKPGELFF. DNA of the CDR3: TGTGCTAGTGGTTTGAGGACAGGGAAACCCGGGGAGCTGTTTTTT. The full variable domain, in which reference TRBV12-5 and TRBJ2-2 provide the parts outside the CDR3, is DARVTQTPRHKVTEMGQEVTMRCQPILGHNTVFWYRQTMMQGLELLAYFRNRAPLDDSGMPKDRFSAEMPDATLATLKIQPSEPRDSAVYFCASGLRTGKPGELFFGEGSRLTVL.

The chain combines TRBV4-3 with TRBJ2-7; 8 bases match TRBD2. V lost 2 bases to trimming and J lost 0 bases; unmatched junction nucleotides: 6. This CDR3 contains 16 residues. Germline CDR1 reads LGHNA; CDR2 reads YSLEER. CDR3 amino acids: CASSQSISGDSYEQYF. The CDR3 nucleotides are TGCGCCAGCAGCCAATCCATTAGCGGGGACTCCTACGAGCAGTACTTC.

The chain couples TRBV4-2 to TRBJ1-4, with unresolved D. V lost 0 bases to trimming and J lost 6 bases, with 5 bases between them. The CDR3 covers 13 residues. Germline CDR1 is LGHNA and CDR2 is YNFKEQ. In DNA form, the CDR3 reads TGTGCCAGCAGCCAAGAAAGCGATGAAAAACTGTTTTTT. It translates to CASSQESDEKLFF.

V and J are TRBV2 and TRBJ2-2; tentatively, D is TRBD2 (7 bases). The CDR3 covers 14 residues. Trimming removed 6 bases from V and 7 bases from J, with 15 bases in between. CDR1 and CDR2 from the germline V gene are SNHLY and FYNNEI. CDR3 bases: TGTGCCAGCAGCCTCCACAGGGAGGGCGGGGAGCTGTTTTTT. It specifies CASSLHREGGELFF.

This clone has a single count. The chain has TRBV6-6 and TRBJ1-1, with D uncertain. V lost 7 bases to trimming and J lost 3 bases, with 6 bases between them. Germline lookup yields CDR1 MNHNY and CDR2 SVGAGI (reference sequence). The CDR3 spans 11 residues. The CDR3 loop reads CASKRDTEAFF. In nucleotides, the CDR3 is TGTGCCAGCAAGAGGGACACTGAAGCTTTCTTT.